This TCR beta chain was documented in a study of cytomegalovirus exposure and HLA in healthy donors. Study-level findings and limits: Rare TCR sequences predominated, though certain public TCRs were found in many donors. In a later analysis, first-cohort TCR clusters were found to tend to co-occur in the 95 to 150 validation repertoires.

To note about this clone: Its target is unknown.

Clones were read by immunoSEQ multiplex PCR, and TCRdb kept only the in-frame ones, dropping some. The sample has some 200,000 clones; around 80% are singletons. This clonotype was sampled from a woman aged 25 to 39 in good health and CMV-seropositive. The source material was PBMCs.

The CDR3 reads CASSLLLGEQFF. Written as DNA, the CDR3 is TGTGCCAGCAGTTTATTGCTAGGAGAGCAGTTCTTC. V gene TRBV28 combines with J gene TRBJ2-1; D ambiguous. V lost 1 base and J lost 10, with 8 bases in between. Germline values: CDR1 MDHEN, CDR2 SYDVKM. This CDR3 is built from 12 residues.